The clone carrying this TCR beta chain occurred many times. Its cognate antigen is unknown. Germline V gene lookup returns CDR1 LGHNT and CDR2 FRNRAP. V lost 4 bases to trimming and J lost 3 bases, with 9 bases between them. The CDR3 spans 13 residues. The entry originates in a study of Graves' ophthalmopathy and Graves' hyperthyroidism. Overall study: Peripheral blood was obtained at first diagnosis, ahead of any treatment. General observations from the study: Detected in blood as well were most expanded thyroid clonotypes with frequency above 0.001.

CAS ≥3, NOSPECS ≥4, moderate-to-severe activity and duration under 3 months marked donors with ophthalmopathy. Transcripts of RNA were the source for amplifying TCR beta CDR3 regions. First-round RT-PCR used HTBI primers; second-round multiplex PCR followed. TCRdb reanalysed the multiplex PCR reads using MiXCR and keeps one entry per CDR3 protein. In the table there are roughly 480,000 distinct CDR3 sequences, 14% of which are singletons. The clonotype originates from a woman in her twenties or thirties with Graves' ophthalmopathy. The V and J genes are TRBV12-5 and TRBJ1-1, with D possibly matching TRBD1 (5 bases). The sample was blood. For the CDR3, the DNA is TGTGCTAGTGGTTGGGGGGAGGACACTGAAGCTTTCTTT. Translating it yields CASGWGEDTEAFF.